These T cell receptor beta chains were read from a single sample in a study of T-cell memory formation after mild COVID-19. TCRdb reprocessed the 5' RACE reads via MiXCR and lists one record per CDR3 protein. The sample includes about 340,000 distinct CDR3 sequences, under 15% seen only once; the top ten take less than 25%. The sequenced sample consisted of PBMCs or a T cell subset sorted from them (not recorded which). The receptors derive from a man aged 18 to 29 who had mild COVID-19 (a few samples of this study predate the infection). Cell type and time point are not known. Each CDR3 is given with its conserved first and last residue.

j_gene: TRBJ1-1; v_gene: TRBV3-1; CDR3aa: CASSRWDSRYTEAFF
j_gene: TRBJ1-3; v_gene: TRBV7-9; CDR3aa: CASNPTGAPSGNTIYF
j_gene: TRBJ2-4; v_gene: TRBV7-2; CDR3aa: CASSRVGTSQNIQYF
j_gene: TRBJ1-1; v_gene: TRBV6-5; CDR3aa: CASGEINTEAFF
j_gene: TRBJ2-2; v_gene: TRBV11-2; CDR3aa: CASSLIANTGELFF
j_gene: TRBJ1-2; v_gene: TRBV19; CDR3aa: CASSSSGTGLYGYTF
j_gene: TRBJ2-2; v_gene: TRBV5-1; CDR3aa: CASSPLPGMDRELFF
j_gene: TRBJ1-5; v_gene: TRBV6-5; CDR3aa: CASSNQGKNQPQHF
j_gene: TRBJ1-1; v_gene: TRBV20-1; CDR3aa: CSARDIPDLNTEAFF
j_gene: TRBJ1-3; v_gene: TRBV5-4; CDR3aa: CASSIGQLEDTIYF
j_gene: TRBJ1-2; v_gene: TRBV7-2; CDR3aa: CAASQGVSYGYTF
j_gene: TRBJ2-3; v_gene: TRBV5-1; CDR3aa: CASSLEVRTDTQYF
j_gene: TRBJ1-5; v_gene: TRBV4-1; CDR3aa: CASSQGDRANQPQHF
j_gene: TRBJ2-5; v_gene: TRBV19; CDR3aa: CASSWGARETQYF
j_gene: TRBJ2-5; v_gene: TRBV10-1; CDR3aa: CASSNIRDRGTQYF
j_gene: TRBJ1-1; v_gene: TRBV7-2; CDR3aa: CASSLAGTAQNTEAFF
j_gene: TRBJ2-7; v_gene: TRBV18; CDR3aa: CASSLSRDEQYF
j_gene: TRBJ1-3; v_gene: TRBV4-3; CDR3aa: CASTVGLPISGNTIYF
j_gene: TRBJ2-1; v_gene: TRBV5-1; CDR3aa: CASQAFLPYNEQFF
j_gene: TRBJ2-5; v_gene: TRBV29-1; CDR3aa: CSAALAWQETQYF
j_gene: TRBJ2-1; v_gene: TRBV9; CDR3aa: CASSVGLVDYNEQFF
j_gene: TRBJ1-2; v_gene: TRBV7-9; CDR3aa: CASSYRPLVYDPTAQGGFYTF
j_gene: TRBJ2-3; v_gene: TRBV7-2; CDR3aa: CASSSFSGGFTDTQYF
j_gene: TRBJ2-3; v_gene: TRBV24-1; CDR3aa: CATSGPSVANTDTQYF
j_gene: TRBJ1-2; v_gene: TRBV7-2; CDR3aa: CASSSPTGYRWGYTF
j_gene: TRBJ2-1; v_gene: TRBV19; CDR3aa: CASSIRSTDGLYNEQFF
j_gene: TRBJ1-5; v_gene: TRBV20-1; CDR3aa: CSARDALRQSNQPQHF
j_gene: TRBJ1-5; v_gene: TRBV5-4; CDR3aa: CASSLAGTNQPQHF
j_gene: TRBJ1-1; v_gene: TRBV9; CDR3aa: CASSLGAGGENTEAFF
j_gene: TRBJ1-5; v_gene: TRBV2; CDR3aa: CASSVDRVGQPQHF
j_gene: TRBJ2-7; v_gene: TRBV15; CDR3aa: CATSRDWISSDEQYF
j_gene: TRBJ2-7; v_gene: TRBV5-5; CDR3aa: CASSRGGAEQYF
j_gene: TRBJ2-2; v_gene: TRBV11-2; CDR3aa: CASNAGQGADTGELFF
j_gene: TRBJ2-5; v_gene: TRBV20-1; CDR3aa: CSARDFRDSGGETQYF
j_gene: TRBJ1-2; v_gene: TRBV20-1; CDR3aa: CSARDNQGNGYTF
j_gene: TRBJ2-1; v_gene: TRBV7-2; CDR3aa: CASSLVTEQFF
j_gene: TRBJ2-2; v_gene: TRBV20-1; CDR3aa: CSARAPTGDDTGELFF
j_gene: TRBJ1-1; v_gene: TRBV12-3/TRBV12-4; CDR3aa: CASRTSMEGTEAFF
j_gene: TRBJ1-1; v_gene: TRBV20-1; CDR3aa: CSARVQQQTEAFF
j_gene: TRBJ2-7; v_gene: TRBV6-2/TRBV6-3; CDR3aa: CASREQGDSYEQYF
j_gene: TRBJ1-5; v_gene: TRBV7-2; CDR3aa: CASSQVGNQPQHF
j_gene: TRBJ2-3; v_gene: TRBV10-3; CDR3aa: CAISETTVAGARDTQYF
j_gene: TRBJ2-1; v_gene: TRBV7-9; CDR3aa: CASSLARYEQFF
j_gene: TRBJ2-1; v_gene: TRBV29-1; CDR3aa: CSAVNNEQFF
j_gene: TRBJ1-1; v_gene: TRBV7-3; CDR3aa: CASSFSGDLNTEAFF
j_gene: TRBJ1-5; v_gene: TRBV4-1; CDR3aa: CASSRRAVSNQPQHF
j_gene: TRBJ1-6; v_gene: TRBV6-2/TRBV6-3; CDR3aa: CASRPGRHNSPLHF
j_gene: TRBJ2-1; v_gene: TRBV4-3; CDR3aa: CASSQEWRQLYNEQFF
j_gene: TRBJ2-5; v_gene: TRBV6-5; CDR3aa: CASSYLGLGETQYF
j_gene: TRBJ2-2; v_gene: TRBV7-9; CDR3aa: CASRETTGYTGELFF
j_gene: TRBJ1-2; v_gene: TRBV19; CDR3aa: CASRPTGSDYGYTF